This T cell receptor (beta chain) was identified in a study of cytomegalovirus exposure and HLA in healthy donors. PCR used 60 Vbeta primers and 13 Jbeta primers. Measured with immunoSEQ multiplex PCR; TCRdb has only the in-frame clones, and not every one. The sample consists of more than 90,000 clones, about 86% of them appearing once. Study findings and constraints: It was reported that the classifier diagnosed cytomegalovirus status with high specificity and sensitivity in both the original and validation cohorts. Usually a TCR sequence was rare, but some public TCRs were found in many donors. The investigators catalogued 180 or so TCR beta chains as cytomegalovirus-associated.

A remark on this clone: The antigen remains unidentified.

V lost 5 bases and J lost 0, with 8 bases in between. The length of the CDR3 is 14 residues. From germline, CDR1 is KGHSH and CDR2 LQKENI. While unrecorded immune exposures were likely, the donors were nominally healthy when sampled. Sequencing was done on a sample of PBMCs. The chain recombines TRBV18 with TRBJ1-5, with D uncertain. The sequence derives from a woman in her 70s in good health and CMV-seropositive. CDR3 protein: CASSWQDSNQPQHF. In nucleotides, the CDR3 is TGTGCCAGCTCATGGCAGGATAGCAATCAGCCCCAGCATTTT.